The source of this T cell receptor beta chain is a study of T-cell reconstitution after alpha-beta-depleted transplantation in children. It was with unique molecular identifiers that the TCRbeta library was prepared. Using its own MiXCR run on the PCR reads, TCRdb lists one record per CDR3 protein. Of about 140,000 distinct CDR3 sequences listed, 8% to 10% are singletons. The CDR3 spans 14 residues. The V end was cut by 5 bases, the J end by 3 bases, with 14 bases between. Looked up from germline, CDR1 is LGHNA and CDR2 is YNFKEQ. The origin of this receptor is a female patient under 10 years old who had a stem cell transplant for congenital amegakaryocytic thrombocytopenia, so the T cells may come from the graft donor. V gene TRBV4-2 combines with J gene TRBJ2-7, with a tentative D call TRBD2 (7 bases). The starting material was PBMCs, mostly from graft donor cells, obtained 180 days after TCRalphabeta/CD19-depleted stem cell transplant. For the CDR3, the DNA is TGTGCCAGCAGCAAGCGGGACACTGACTACGAGCAGTACTTC. As protein: CASSKRDTDYEQYF.